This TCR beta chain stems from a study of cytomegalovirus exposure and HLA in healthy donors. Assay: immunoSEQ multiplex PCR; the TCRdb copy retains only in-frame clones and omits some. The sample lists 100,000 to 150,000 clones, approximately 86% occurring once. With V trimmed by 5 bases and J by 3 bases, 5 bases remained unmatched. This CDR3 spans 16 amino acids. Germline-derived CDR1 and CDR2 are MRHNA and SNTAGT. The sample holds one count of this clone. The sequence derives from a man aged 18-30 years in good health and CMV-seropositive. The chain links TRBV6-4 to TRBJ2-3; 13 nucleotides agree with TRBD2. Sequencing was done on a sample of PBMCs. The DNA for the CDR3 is TGTGCCAGCAGTCCCGCACTAGCGGGAGGGACAGATACGCAGTATTTT. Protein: CASSPALAGGTDTQYF.